The present T cell receptor beta chain was sequenced within a study of shared clonotypes between healthy human individuals. Whole-study context: The cohort comprised a couple of women and a few men. Their ages spanned 18 to 49 years.

Donation came from healthy HIV-negative adults that had no recent acute infections or vaccinations. Caucasian adults residing in Nashville, Tennessee made up all the donors. Trimming removed 6 bases from V and 0 bases from J, with 12 bases in between. The germline V gene encodes CDR1 MDHEN and CDR2 SYDVKM. The CDR3 extends over 14 amino acids. Genomic DNA (from each subset) was split evenly across several immunoSEQ plates. Produced via immunoSEQ multiplex PCR; TCRdb's table is partial and in-frame only. The sample lists over a million clones; around 97% were seen once. Sequenced input: naive CD4+ T cells sorted from blood. Subset meaning: CD45RA+ positively selected. V gene TRBV28 combines with J gene TRBJ2-7, with a possible D match to TRBD1 (5 bases). This receptor was taken from a man aged 25 to 40 in good health. The CDR3 protein is CASSQGGSSYEQYF. Here the CDR3 DNA reads TGTGCCAGCAGCCAGGGCGGTAGCTCCTACGAGCAGTACTTC.